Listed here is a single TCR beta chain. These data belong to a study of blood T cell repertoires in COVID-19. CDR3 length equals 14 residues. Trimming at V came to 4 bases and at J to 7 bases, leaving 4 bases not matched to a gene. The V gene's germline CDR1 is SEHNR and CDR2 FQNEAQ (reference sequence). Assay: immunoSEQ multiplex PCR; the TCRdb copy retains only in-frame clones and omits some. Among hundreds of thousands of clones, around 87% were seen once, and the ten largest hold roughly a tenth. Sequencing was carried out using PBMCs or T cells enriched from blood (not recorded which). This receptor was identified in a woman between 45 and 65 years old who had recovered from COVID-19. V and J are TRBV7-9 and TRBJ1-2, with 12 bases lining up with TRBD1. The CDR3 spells CASSSGQGALGYTF. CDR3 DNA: TGTGCCAGCAGCTCGGGACAGGGGGCGCTTGGCTACACCTTC.